A selection of T cell receptor beta chains follows, all from one sample in a study of vaccination and CD4 T cells after COVID-19. These receptors' antigens are unknown. One entry per CDR3 protein results from TCRdb running MiXCR on the PCR reads. The sample consists of about 14,000 distinct CDR3 sequences, roughly 52% of them appearing once. Sequencing used CD4+ T cells from blood, cultured in vitro. These receptors were taken from a human donor who had recovered from COVID-19. The CDR3 runs from the conserved cysteine through the conserved F or W. Each record gives: clone size, D gene, V gene, J gene, CDR3 protein, CDR3 DNA. A D gene is named only where the DNA matches it firmly. Only some rows state a clone size, as once, few, many or a class for expanded clones.

.	TRBD2	TRBV19	TRBJ2-5	CASSTQGAASGSTQTQYF	TGTGCCAGTAGTACCCAGGGGGCGGCTAGCGGGAGCACACAGACCCAGTACTTC
.	TRBD2	TRBV7-3	TRBJ2-3	CASSSMGLGNADTQYF	TGTGCCAGCAGCTCTATGGGACTAGGGAACGCAGATACGCAGTATTTT
.	.	TRBV7-9	TRBJ1-6	CASSLGGVYNSPLHF	TGTGCCAGCAGCTTAGGGGGGGTCTATAATTCACCCCTCCACTTT
.	TRBD2	TRBV30	TRBJ2-7	CAWSGGTLAATLRGQYF	TGTGCCTGGAGTGGGGGTACTCTAGCGGCTACCCTACGAGGGCAGTACTTC
.	TRBD2	TRBV18	TRBJ2-1	CASSRRLAGEEYNEQFF	TGTGCCAGCTCGCGACGACTAGCGGGAGAGGAATACAATGAGCAGTTCTTC
.	.	TRBV20-1	TRBJ2-1	CSARGQIEQFF	TGCAGTGCTAGAGGCCAAATTGAGCAGTTCTTC
.	.	TRBV20-1	TRBJ1-5	CSATSLNQPQHF	TGCAGTGCTACGTCCTTAAATCAGCCCCAGCATTTT
.	.	TRBV2	TRBJ1-5	CASRGFSYNQPQHF	TGTGCCAGCAGGGGTTTCTCTTACAATCAGCCCCAGCATTTT
.	.	TRBV4-1	TRBJ1-2	CASSQDGRLAATYGYTF	TGCGCCAGCAGCCAAGATGGAAGGCTCGCGGCGACCTATGGCTACACCTTC
.	TRBD2	TRBV20-1	TRBJ2-1	CSARHGASGYNEQFF	TGCAGTGCTCGACACGGGGCTAGCGGGTACAATGAGCAGTTCTTC
.	.	TRBV21-1	TRBJ1-6	CASSWGTDLDRTPLHF	TGTGCCAGCAGCTGGGGGACGGACCTGGACCGAACACCCCTCCACTTT
.	TRBD2	TRBV11-2	TRBJ2-3	CASSLDRTRTDTQYF	TGTGCCAGCAGCTTAGACAGGACTAGGACAGATACGCAGTATTTT
.	.	TRBV7-9	TRBJ1-2	CASSFGVGDGYTF	TGTGCCAGCAGCTTCGGAGTTGGCGATGGCTACACCTTC
.	.	TRBV19	TRBJ1-5	CASSMGFGGQPQHF	TGTGCCAGTAGTATGGGGTTTGGGGGTCAGCCCCAGCATTTT
.	.	TRBV21-1	TRBJ2-2	CASRTGAGDNNTGELFF	TGTGCCAGCAGAACCGGAGCGGGAGATAATAACACCGGGGAGCTGTTTTTT
.	TRBD1	TRBV24-1	TRBJ2-3	CATSDYRDRGGDTQYF	TGTGCCACCAGTGATTACCGGGACAGGGGTGGAGATACGCAGTATTTT
few	.	TRBV20-1	TRBJ1-5	CSAFGGIYNQPQHF	TGCAGTGCTTTCGGGGGTATATACAATCAGCCCCAGCATTTT
few	.	TRBV30	TRBJ2-5	CAFSWGAQETQYF	TGTGCCTTCTCTTGGGGAGCTCAAGAGACCCAGTACTTC
.	.	TRBV20-1	TRBJ1-2	CSARDTANYGYTF	TGCAGTGCTAGGGACACCGCTAACTATGGCTACACCTTC
.	.	TRBV20-1	TRBJ1-3	CSANHINSGNTIYF	TGCAGTGCTAACCACATAAACTCTGGAAACACCATATATTTT
few	.	TRBV7-8	TRBJ1-6	CASSTNSHSPLHF	TGTGCCAGCAGCACGAACAGCCATTCACCCCTCCACTTT
once	.	TRBV15	TRBJ2-2	CATSRVINTGELFF	TGTGCCACCAGCAGGGTCATTAACACCGGGGAGCTGTTTTTT
.	.	TRBV30	TRBJ1-1	CAWNNYVNTEAFF	TGTGCCTGGAACAACTACGTGAACACTGAAGCTTTCTTT
.	TRBD1	TRBV2	TRBJ1-6	CASSKGAGQDSYNSPLHF	TGTGCCAGCAGTAAGGGTGCGGGACAGGACTCCTATAATTCACCCCTCCACTTT
.	TRBD1	TRBV24-1	TRBJ2-1	CATSDPGQGKYNEQFF	TGTGCCACCAGTGACCCCGGACAGGGGAAGTACAATGAGCAGTTCTTC
.	TRBD1	TRBV20-1	TRBJ1-5	CSASPRDRNQPQHF	TGCAGTGCGAGTCCTCGGGACAGGAATCAGCCCCAGCATTTT
.	TRBD1	TRBV9	TRBJ1-6	CASRGTGGAGSPLHF	TGTGCCAGCAGGGGGACAGGGGGCGCGGGTTCACCCCTCCACTTT
.	.	TRBV7-2	TRBJ2-1	CASLGHVSYNEQFF	TGTGCCAGTCTTGGCCACGTCTCCTACAATGAGCAGTTCTTC
.	.	TRBV5-1	TRBJ1-1	CASSLGVRDTEAFF	TGCGCCAGCAGCTTGGGCGTTAGAGACACTGAAGCTTTCTTT
few	.	TRBV5-1	TRBJ1-6	CASSLGQANSPLHF	TGCGCCAGCAGCTTGGGACAGGCTAATTCACCCCTCCACTTT
.	.	TRBV2	TRBJ1-1	CASSPYTVEAFF	TGTGCCAGCAGTCCCTACACCGTCGAAGCTTTCTTT
.	.	TRBV6-1	TRBJ1-1	CASSEGGDTEAFF	TGTGCCAGCAGTGAAGGGGGAGACACTGAAGCTTTCTTT
few	.	TRBV20-1	TRBJ1-2	CSAPTFPHGYTF	TGCAGTGCCCCGACATTCCCTCATGGCTACACCTTC
.	TRBD1	TRBV28	TRBJ1-5	CASRAGTGDQPQHF	TGTGCCAGCAGGGCCGGGACAGGGGACCAGCCCCAGCATTTT
.	TRBD1	TRBV5-1	TRBJ1-6	CASSLRWPGQDNSPLHF	TGCGCCAGCAGCTTGAGGTGGCCGGGACAGGATAATTCACCCCTCCACTTT
few	.	TRBV5-4	TRBJ1-2	CASSSPAGYGYTF	TGTGCCAGCAGCTCACCGGCCGGATATGGCTACACCTTC
few	TRBD1	TRBV20-1	TRBJ1-5	CSAEDRNQPQHF	TGCAGTGCGGAGGACAGGAATCAGCCCCAGCATTTT
once	.	TRBV11-2	TRBJ2-1	CASSLRFGSDDEQFF	TGTGCCAGCAGCTTACGGTTTGGGAGCGACGATGAGCAGTTCTTC
.	.	TRBV20-1	TRBJ2-5	CSANKIVWIQSPQETQYF	TGCAGTGCCAATAAGATCGTCTGGATCCAGTCCCCTCAAGAGACCCAGTACTTC
few	TRBD1	TRBV20-1	TRBJ1-2	CSAYGQGLRGYTF	TGCAGTGCTTATGGACAGGGTTTAAGAGGCTACACCTTC
.	TRBD1	TRBV7-9	TRBJ2-7	CASSPWTGERDEQYF	TGTGCCAGCAGCCCCTGGACAGGGGAAAGGGACGAGCAGTACTTC
few	.	TRBV7-8	TRBJ1-1	CASSLDLGEAFF	TGTGCCAGCAGCTTAGATCTGGGTGAAGCTTTCTTT
.	TRBD1	TRBV20-1	TRBJ2-7	CSARDGTDSYEQYF	TGCAGTGCTAGAGATGGGACAGACTCCTACGAGCAGTACTTC
.	TRBD1	TRBV2	TRBJ1-2	CASSFDRGEYGYTF	TGTGCCAGCAGTTTCGACAGGGGGGAGTATGGCTACACCTTC
.	TRBD1	TRBV20-1	TRBJ1-2	CSATDWDRGGYGYTF	TGCAGTGCTACGGACTGGGACAGGGGCGGCTATGGCTACACCTTC
.	.	TRBV7-2	TRBJ1-3	CASSSSFGSPGNTIYF	TGTGCCAGCAGCTCTAGCTTCGGATCGCCGGGAAACACCATATATTTT
.	TRBD1	TRBV5-4	TRBJ1-2	CASSIPGGDIYGYTF	TGTGCCAGCAGCATTCCAGGGGGCGACATCTATGGCTACACCTTC
.	.	TRBV7-3	TRBJ2-3	CASSFQGGADTQYF	TGTGCCAGCAGCTTTCAGGGGGGCGCAGATACGCAGTATTTT
.	.	TRBV7-9	TRBJ1-2	CASSLEYGRGSGYTF	TGTGCCAGCAGCTTAGAATACGGCAGGGGATCCGGCTACACCTTC
.	.	TRBV7-9	TRBJ2-3	CASSPGLSDTQYF	TGTGCCAGCAGCCCAGGTCTTTCAGATACGCAGTATTTT
.	.	TRBV7-9	TRBJ1-5	CATPLGTLVSMGQPQHF	TGTGCCACCCCCCTGGGGACTTTGGTATCAATGGGTCAGCCCCAGCATTTT
.	.	TRBV20-1	TRBJ2-3	CSARDRVGTDTQYF	TGCAGTGCTAGAGATCGGGTGGGGACAGATACGCAGTATTTT
.	.	TRBV30	TRBJ2-5	CAWSVRGGGGETQYF	TGTGCCTGGAGTGTACGGGGAGGTGGAGGGGAGACCCAGTACTTC